This T cell receptor (beta chain) was recovered during a study of identical twins. MiXCR, applied by TCRdb to the 5' RACE reads, yields one record per CDR3 protein. The repertoire holds around 650,000 distinct CDR3 sequences, with roughly 7.1% as singletons. V was clipped by 6 bases and J by 2 bases; unmatched bases: 19. Germline loops: CDR1 MNHEY, CDR2 SVGEGT. The CDR3 is 19 residues long. This sample also belongs to another study, concerning yellow fever vaccine responses in identical twins.

What was sequenced was PBMCs. This TCR came from a woman under 30 in good health. The rearrangement uses TRBV6-2 or TRBV6-3 and TRBJ2-7; 10 bases match TRBD2. The CDR3 coding sequence is TGTGCCAGCAGCCGACGCTCCGGGACTAGCGCGACATCCCCCTACGAGCAGTACTTC. Translating gives CASSRRSGTSATSPYEQYF.